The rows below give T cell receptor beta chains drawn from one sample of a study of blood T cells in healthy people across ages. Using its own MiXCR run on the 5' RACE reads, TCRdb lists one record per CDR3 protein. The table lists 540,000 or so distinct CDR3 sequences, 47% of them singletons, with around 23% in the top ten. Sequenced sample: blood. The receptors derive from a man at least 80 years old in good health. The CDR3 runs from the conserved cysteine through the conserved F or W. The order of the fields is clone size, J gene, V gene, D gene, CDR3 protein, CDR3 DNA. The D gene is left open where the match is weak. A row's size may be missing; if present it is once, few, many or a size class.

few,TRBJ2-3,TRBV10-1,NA,CASSESRTPEGTDTQYF,TGCGCCAGCAGTGAGTCGAGGACCCCCGAGGGAACAGATACGCAGTATTTT
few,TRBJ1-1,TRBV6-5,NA,CASSDRRRAFF,TGTGCCAGCAGTGACCGGCGGAGGGCTTTCTTT
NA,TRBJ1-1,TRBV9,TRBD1,CASSDAPGQGSPEAFF,TGTGCCAGCAGCGATGCGCCGGGACAGGGATCGCCTGAAGCTTTCTTT
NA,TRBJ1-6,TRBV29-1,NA,CSVGDRANNSPLHF,TGCAGCGTTGGGGACCGGGCTAATAATTCACCCCTCCACTTT
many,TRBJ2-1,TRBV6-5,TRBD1,CASSRQGPGYNEQFF,TGTGCCAGCAGTCGACAGGGCCCGGGCTACAATGAGCAGTTCTTC
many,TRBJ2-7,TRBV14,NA,CASSQDFLSKLDEQYF,TGTGCCAGCAGCCAAGATTTCTTGTCAAAACTGGACGAGCAGTACTTC
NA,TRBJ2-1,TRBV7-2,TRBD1,CASSQPGQEQFF,TGTGCCAGCAGCCAACCGGGACAGGAGCAGTTCTTC
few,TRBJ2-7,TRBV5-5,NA,CASSLWQGLGYEQYF,TGTGCCAGCAGCTTGTGGCAGGGGCTTGGGTACGAGCAGTACTTC
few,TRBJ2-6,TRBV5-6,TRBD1,CASSRGQAAFTSGANVLTF,TGTGCCAGCAGCAGAGGACAGGCCGCGTTTACATCTGGGGCCAACGTCCTGACTTTC
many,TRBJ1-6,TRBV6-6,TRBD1,CASSYPTGGGNSPLHF,TGTGCCAGCAGTTACCCTACAGGGGGAGGGAATTCACCCCTCCACTTT
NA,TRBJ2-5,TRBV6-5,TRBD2,CASSYGTSERREETQYF,TGTGCCAGCAGTTACGGGACTAGCGAGAGAAGAGAGGAGACCCAGTACTTC
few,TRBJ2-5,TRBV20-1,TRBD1,CSASVRQGAETQYF,TGCAGTGCTAGTGTGAGACAGGGGGCTGAGACCCAGTACTTC
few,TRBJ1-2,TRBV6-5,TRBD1,CASSFRQGAYGYTF,TGTGCCAGCAGTTTTCGACAGGGCGCCTATGGCTACACCTTC
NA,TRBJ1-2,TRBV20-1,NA,CSAPPTSLYGYTF,TGCAGTGCTCCACCGACCAGCCTCTATGGCTACACCTTC
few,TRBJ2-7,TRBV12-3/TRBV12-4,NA,CASSRDLQGEQYF,TGTGCCAGCAGCCGGGACCTCCAGGGCGAGCAGTACTTC
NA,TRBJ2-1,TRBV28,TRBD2,CASSPHKGLGIHNEQFF,TGTGCCAGCAGTCCACACAAGGGACTAGGTATCCACAATGAGCAGTTCTTC
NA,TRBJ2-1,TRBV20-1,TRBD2,CSARDVGTSSYNEQFF,TGCAGTGCTAGAGATGTTGGGACTAGCTCTTACAATGAGCAGTTCTTC